This entry describes one T cell receptor beta chain. CDR1 and CDR2 from the germline V gene are SNHLY and FYNNEI. This CDR3 spans 14 amino acids. The data stem from a study of CD8+CD57+ T cells in acquired aplastic anemia. Template material for TCR beta VDJ and CDR3 profiling consisted of genomic DNA. TCRdb analysed the reads with MiXCR anew, one entry per CDR3 protein. Counted here are over 150,000 distinct CDR3 sequences, 45% to 60% occurring once; the ten biggest clones make up 10% to 15%. Patients sequenced had flow cytometry evidence of CD8+CD57+ cell expansion. Every one of the patients had aplastic anemia (severe, acquired).

Material for sequencing was sorted CD4+, CD8+, or CD8+CD57+ T cells (not recorded which) from PBMCs. The chain couples TRBV2 to TRBJ2-7; TRBD1 matches 8 bases. The sequence derives from a human donor with aplastic anemia. The CDR3 DNA reads as TGTGCTAGAGCAGGGGGCTACGGCTCCTACGAGCAGTACTTC. This sequence encodes CARAGGYGSYEQYF.